These 8 T cell receptor beta chains originate from one sample sequenced in a study of Tregs in tolerant kidney transplant recipients. Clones were sequenced by immunoSEQ multiplex PCR, and TCRdb holds only the in-frame ones, with some missing. The sample lists about 240,000 clones, roughly 80% occurring once. Sequencing used CD4+ T cells from blood. These receptors all stem from a human donor in good health.

V gene TRBV5-1 combines with J gene TRBJ2-3, with 13 bases that match TRBD2. CDR1 and CDR2 from the germline V gene are SGHRS and YFSETQ. CDR3 length: 15 amino acids. The V segment lost 2 bases and the J segment 4 bases; nucleotides outside the gene matches: 1. CDR3 bases: TGCGCCAGCAGCTTAACTAGCGGGGGGGCAGATACGCAGTATTTT. Protein product: CASSLTSGGADTQYF.

V is TRBV2 and J is TRBJ2-5; 13 nucleotides agree with TRBD2. The CDR3 spans 16 residues. Germline CDR1 is SNHLY and CDR2 is FYNNEI. V shed 6 bases and J 2 bases; nucleotides not matched to a gene: 6. The CDR3 loop reads CASSFILAGGQETQYF. CDR3 DNA: TGTGCCAGCAGCTTCATACTAGCGGGGGGGCAAGAGACCCAGTACTTC. The variable domain in full, completed from reference TRBV2 and TRBJ2-5, reads EPEVTQTPSHQVTQMGQEVILRCVPISNHLYFYWYRQILGQKVEFLVSFYNNEISEKSEIFDDQFSVERPDGSNFTLKIRSTKLEDSAMYFCASSFILAGGQETQYFGPGTRLLVL.

The rearrangement links TRBV4-2 to TRBJ2-1; a weak D match, TRBD1 (5 bases). Between the trimmed V and J ends, which lost 4 bases and 0 bases, there was a span of 16 bases. Germline V gene lookup returns CDR1 LGHNA and CDR2 YNFKEQ. The CDR3 runs to 17 residues. This chain's CDR3 is CASSPLRGGSSYNEQFF. The CDR3 nucleotides read TGTGCCAGCAGCCCCCTAAGGGGTGGTAGCTCCTACAATGAGCAGTTCTTC.

The V and J genes are TRBV7-2 and TRBJ2-7; D uncertain. With 3 bases removed from V and 3 bases from J, the gap between germline ends came to 9 bases. Germline CDR1 and CDR2: SGHTA and FQGNSA. The CDR3 loop spans 13 amino acids. CDR3 loop: CASSLVDGYEQYF. DNA of the CDR3: TGTGCCAGCAGCTTGGTCGACGGCTACGAGCAGTACTTC.

The gene calls are TRBV5-1 and TRBJ2-5; D gene ambiguous. The CDR3 totals 12 residues. V was clipped by 2 bases and J by 4 bases, with 6 bases between them. The V gene's germline CDR1 is SGHRS and CDR2 YFSETQ. This CDR3 is CASSFPPETQYF. The CDR3 DNA sequence: TGCGCCAGCAGCTTCCCGCCAGAGACCCAGTACTTC.

V and J are TRBV7-9 and TRBJ2-1; no reliable D call. The germline V gene has CDR1 SEHNR and CDR2 FQNEAQ (reference sequence). The CDR3 spans 16 residues. Trimming took off 1 base at V and 2 bases at J, with 12 bases between the two ends. Written as DNA, the CDR3 is TGTGCCAGCAGCTTAGGGGTGGGCCCAACCTACAATGAGCAGTTCTTC. This translates into CASSLGVGPTYNEQFF.

The chain couples TRBV18 to TRBJ2-3; D is unclear. Per the germline V gene, CDR1 is KGHSH and CDR2 is LQKENI. Trimming took off 6 bases at V and 5 bases at J, with 18 bases between the two ends. This CDR3 region has 15 residues. CDR3 residues: CASSLRVDPRDTQYF. CDR3 nucleotides: TGTGCCAGCTCTCTCCGGGTCGACCCGAGAGATACGCAGTATTTT.

The rearrangement links TRBV19 to TRBJ1-1; 11 nucleotides match TRBD1. The CDR3 contains 16 residues. The V segment lost 4 bases and the J segment 0 bases; nucleotides outside the gene matches: 4. CDR1 and CDR2 (germline): LNHDA, SQIVND (reference sequence). CDR3 sequence reads: CASSRGQGAMNTEAFF. The CDR3 nucleotides are TGTGCCAGTAGTAGAGGACAGGGGGCCATGAACACTGAAGCTTTCTTT. The variable domain in full, with the rest retrieved from reference TRBV19 and TRBJ1-1, is DGGITQSPKYLFRKEGQNVTLSCEQNLNHDAMYWYRQDPGQGLRLIYYSQIVNDFQKGDIAEGYSVSREKKESFPLTVTSAQKNPTAFYLCASSRGQGAMNTEAFFGQGTRLTVV.